Listed below are T cell receptor beta chains from one sample, sequenced in a study of T cells in Graves' hyperthyroidism and ophthalmopathy. TCRdb recomputed calls from the multiplex PCR reads with MiXCR, one row per CDR3 protein. The sample comprises about 600,000 distinct CDR3 sequences, 16% of which are singletons, and about 3.5% rests with the top ten. Sequencing input: blood. All receptors derive from a woman aged 40 to 55 with Graves' ophthalmopathy. CDR3s include the opening cysteine and the closing phenylalanine or tryptophan. A D gene is named only where the DNA matches it firmly.

J gene: TRBJ2-1
D gene: TRBD2
V gene: TRBV6-2/TRBV6-3
CDR3 protein: CASSDDAGGHNEQFF

J gene: TRBJ1-4
D gene: TRBD1
V gene: TRBV7-8
CDR3 protein: CASSFGQGKGNEKLFF

J gene: TRBJ2-1
D gene: -
V gene: TRBV20-1
CDR3 protein: CSAGGAPRTGRSPYNEQFF

J gene: TRBJ2-1
D gene: TRBD2
V gene: TRBV11-3
CDR3 protein: CASSLLAGESEQFF

J gene: TRBJ2-7
D gene: -
V gene: TRBV9
CDR3 protein: CASSVDPDTYEQYF

J gene: TRBJ2-1
D gene: TRBD1
V gene: TRBV28
CDR3 protein: CASRSGQGTEQFF

J gene: TRBJ1-4
D gene: -
V gene: TRBV5-5
CDR3 protein: CASSASSFSLEKLFF

J gene: TRBJ2-1
D gene: TRBD1
V gene: TRBV27
CDR3 protein: CASRGGTGGPNEQFF

J gene: TRBJ2-5
D gene: -
V gene: TRBV2
CDR3 protein: CASIGLGETQYF

J gene: TRBJ2-7
D gene: TRBD1
V gene: TRBV9
CDR3 protein: CASSVEAGGYEQYF

J gene: TRBJ2-3
D gene: TRBD2
V gene: TRBV20-1
CDR3 protein: CSARGQREVTDTQYF

J gene: TRBJ1-1
D gene: TRBD1
V gene: TRBV5-1
CDR3 protein: CASSERDRGTEAFF

J gene: TRBJ1-4
D gene: -
V gene: TRBV3-1
CDR3 protein: CASSQSDEKLFF

J gene: TRBJ1-6
D gene: -
V gene: TRBV12-3/TRBV12-4
CDR3 protein: CASSTIGRGNSPLHF

J gene: TRBJ2-5
D gene: -
V gene: TRBV20-1
CDR3 protein: CSARSPGGETQYF

J gene: TRBJ1-2
D gene: TRBD1
V gene: TRBV2
CDR3 protein: CASSDIDRGLGYTF

J gene: TRBJ1-1
D gene: -
V gene: TRBV10-3
CDR3 protein: CAITQDGSNTEAFF

J gene: TRBJ2-5
D gene: TRBD2
V gene: TRBV9
CDR3 protein: CASSVGNSGVGETQYF

J gene: TRBJ2-7
D gene: -
V gene: TRBV6-1
CDR3 protein: CASIEGQGVSSYEQYF

J gene: TRBJ2-3
D gene: -
V gene: TRBV2
CDR3 protein: CASKNDRLTDTQYF

J gene: TRBJ1-2
D gene: TRBD1
V gene: TRBV27
CDR3 protein: CASRLQGADYGYTF

J gene: TRBJ1-2
D gene: -
V gene: TRBV7-9
CDR3 protein: CASSSDGWDGYTF

J gene: TRBJ1-2
D gene: TRBD1
V gene: TRBV3-1
CDR3 protein: CASSPDRVHGYTF

J gene: TRBJ2-1
D gene: -
V gene: TRBV12-3/TRBV12-4
CDR3 protein: CASRKDTSYNEQFF

J gene: TRBJ2-2
D gene: TRBD1
V gene: TRBV18
CDR3 protein: CASSPSGGANTGELFF

J gene: TRBJ2-1
D gene: TRBD2
V gene: TRBV12-3/TRBV12-4
CDR3 protein: CASSLRGGGTYNEQFF

J gene: TRBJ2-1
D gene: -
V gene: TRBV2
CDR3 protein: CASTRGRGNEQFF

J gene: TRBJ2-5
D gene: TRBD2
V gene: TRBV25-1
CDR3 protein: CASSETTSGEETQYF

J gene: TRBJ2-3
D gene: -
V gene: TRBV10-3
CDR3 protein: CAISDPGSNRTDTQYF

J gene: TRBJ1-1
D gene: -
V gene: TRBV11-2
CDR3 protein: CASSSPDRNTEAFF

J gene: TRBJ2-7
D gene: -
V gene: TRBV5-1
CDR3 protein: CASSFGQGTYEQYF

J gene: TRBJ2-7
D gene: -
V gene: TRBV19
CDR3 protein: CASTMAYTSYEQYF

J gene: TRBJ2-3
D gene: TRBD1
V gene: TRBV6-2/TRBV6-3
CDR3 protein: CASSYYFLRDRNTDTQYF

J gene: TRBJ2-7
D gene: -
V gene: TRBV2
CDR3 protein: CASSRTTQVNEQYF

J gene: TRBJ1-2
D gene: -
V gene: TRBV20-1
CDR3 protein: CSARVVGYNYGYTF

J gene: TRBJ2-1
D gene: TRBD1
V gene: TRBV7-9
CDR3 protein: CASSPRTGEGYNEQFF

J gene: TRBJ2-3
D gene: -
V gene: TRBV6-1
CDR3 protein: CASSEGPDTDTQYF

J gene: TRBJ2-7
D gene: -
V gene: TRBV19
CDR3 protein: CASTLPGDYEQYF

J gene: TRBJ2-7
D gene: -
V gene: TRBV28
CDR3 protein: CASSLIFGGREQYF

J gene: TRBJ1-2
D gene: TRBD1
V gene: TRBV29-1
CDR3 protein: CSVSLGTGGYGYTF

J gene: TRBJ1-1
D gene: TRBD1
V gene: TRBV30
CDR3 protein: CAWSVPGGNTEAFF